These 17 T cell receptor beta chains originate from one sample sequenced in a study of neurological immune-mediated disorders. Using its own MiXCR run on the 5' RACE reads, TCRdb lists one record per CDR3 protein. The sample has about 50,000 distinct CDR3 sequences, around 17% seen once. The source material was PBMCs. Receptor source: a man aged 55 to 69 in good health.

The chain recombines TRBV29-1 with TRBJ2-1; tentative D call: TRBD2 (6 bases). CDR1 and CDR2 (germline): SQVTM, ANQGSEA. The CDR3 consists of 14 residues. The V gene lost 4 bases and the J gene lost 0 bases, with 10 bases spanning the gap. CDR3 bases: TGCAGCGTTGTGGGGGGAATCTCCTACAATGAGCAGTTCTTC. It translates to CSVVGGISYNEQFF.

The table lists this clonotype with many counts. The chain recombines TRBV7-2 with TRBJ1-6, with 8 bases fitting TRBD1. Trimming took 5 bases from V and 8 from J; bases not matched to a gene: 2. The CDR3 runs 13 residues. Germline V gene data show CDR1 as SGHTA and CDR2 as FQGNSA. The CDR3 sequence is CASSGQGHSPLHF. The CDR3 region has the DNA TGTGCCAGCAGCGGACAGGGACATTCACCCCTCCACTTT.

There are a few counts of this clonotype. This rearrangement joins TRBV28 to TRBJ1-4, with D tentatively TRBD1 (5 bases). V was shortened by 3 bases and J by 0 bases, with 8 bases between the two germline ends. CDR1 MDHEN and CDR2 SYDVKM come from the germline V gene. The CDR3 covers 15 residues. CDR3 region: CASSFSTATNEKLFF. CDR3 in DNA: TGTGCCAGCAGTTTCTCGACAGCAACTAATGAAAAACTGTTTTTT.

CDR3 protein: CASSPQGQGTEAFF. Written as DNA, the CDR3 is TGTGCCAGCAGCCCACAGGGACAGGGCACTGAAGCTTTCTTT. The J gene is TRBJ1-1, the V gene TRBV7-9; 9 positions agree with TRBD1. The ends lost 5 bases at V and 4 bases at J; junction bases unmatched: 5. The CDR3 covers 14 residues. Germline V gene sequence: CDR1 SEHNR, CDR2 FQNEAQ (reference sequence). Full variable domain (missing parts from reference TRBV7-9 and TRBJ1-1): DTGVSQNPRHKITKRGQNVTFRCDPISEHNRLYWYRQTLGQGPEFLTYFQNEAQLEKSRLLSDRFSAERPKGSFSTLEIQRTEQGDSAMYLCASSPQGQGTEAFFGQGTRLTVV.

This clonotype appeared many times. The J gene is TRBJ2-5, the V gene TRBV20-1; 7 nucleotides agree with TRBD1. Trimming removed 2 bases from V and 2 bases from J; junction bases left unmatched: 8. Germline V gene data show CDR1 as DFQATT and CDR2 as SNEGSKA (reference sequence). CDR3 size: 15 residues. Here the CDR3 reads CSARRGQIHQETQYF. The CDR3 DNA is TGCAGTGCTAGACGGGGACAGATACATCAAGAGACCCAGTACTTC.

This clonotype was counted a few times. The chain joins TRBV28 to TRBJ2-3; TRBD1 is a possible D gene (5 bases). V was clipped by 1 base and J by 4 bases, with 12 bases between them. Germline CDR1 reads MDHEN; CDR2 reads SYDVKM. The CDR3 extends over 15 amino acids. Here the CDR3 DNA reads TGTGCCAGCAGTTTATTGGGGCCTCGGCCAGATACGCAGTATTTT. It yields the protein CASSLLGPRPDTQYF.

The sample holds many counts of this clonotype. The chain is built from TRBV20-1 and TRBJ2-2; maybe TRBD2 (5 bases). The CDR3 sequence is 16 residues long. The V end lost 0 bases, the J end lost 0 bases, and 11 bases lay between the germline ends. Germline V gene sequence: CDR1 DFQATT, CDR2 SNEGSKA (reference sequence). CDR3 sequence (DNA): TGCAGTGCTAGAGACCTCCTACTAGCGAACACCGGGGAGCTGTTTTTT. Translation gives CSARDLLLANTGELFF.

There are many counts of this clonotype. This rearrangement joins TRBV20-1 to TRBJ2-7; 9 nucleotides align to TRBD1. This CDR3 region has 16 residues. Per the germline V gene, CDR1 is DFQATT and CDR2 is SNEGSKA (reference sequence). Losses at the gene ends were 0 bases for V and 4 bases for J; bases not matched to a gene: 10. For the CDR3, the DNA is TGCAGTGCTAGAGACAGAAAAACAGGGGGCTTATACGAGCAGTACTTC. Residues: CSARDRKTGGLYEQYF.

The rearrangement links TRBV7-8 to TRBJ1-5; D is ambiguous. The CDR3 has 14 residues. Looked up from germline, CDR1 is SGHVS and CDR2 is FQNEAQ. Trimming shortened V by 5 bases and J by 2 bases, and 10 bases separated the two germline ends. The CDR3 DNA reads as TGTGCCAGCAGCCTTTCCTTGCGCAATCAGCCCCAGCATTTT. Its protein product is CASSLSLRNQPQHF.

This clonotype was seen at least ten times. The gene calls are TRBV20-1 and TRBJ1-4, with TRBD1 matching 7 bases. In germline, CDR1 is DFQATT, CDR2 SNEGSKA (reference sequence). With V trimmed by 5 bases and J by 5 bases, 5 bases remained unmatched. The CDR3 has 13 residues. The DNA for the CDR3 is TGCAGTGCTCCGACAGGGTCAAATGAAAAACTGTTTTTT. Protein sequence: CSAPTGSNEKLFF.

In this sample, this clonotype turned up many times. The chain is built from TRBV12-3 or TRBV12-4 and TRBJ2-7; weak D call: TRBD2 (6 bases). This CDR3 comprises 16 residues. Trimming took off 1 base at V and 4 bases at J, with 17 bases between the two ends. The CDR3 reads CASSLGRAREEYEQYF. The CDR3 region has the DNA TGTGCCAGCAGTTTAGGACGGGCCAGGGAGGAATACGAGCAGTACTTC.

This clonotype was counted ten times or more. The genes are TRBV20-1 and TRBJ2-5; TRBD2 matches 10 bases. Germline-derived CDR1 and CDR2 are DFQATT and SNEGSKA (reference sequence). V dropped 6 bases and J dropped 4; count of bases not matched to a gene: 8. This CDR3 region has 14 residues. CDR3 coding DNA: TGCAGTGCGCCAGCGGGAGGGCCCCGAGAGACCCAGTACTTC. As protein: CSAPAGGPRETQYF.

This clonotype was recorded many times. The chain couples TRBV7-2 to TRBJ2-1, with 13 positions matching TRBD2. Germline CDR1 is SGHTA and CDR2 is FQGNSA. V shed 1 base, J shed 5 bases, and the junction held 8 bases outside the gene matches. The CDR3 length is 18 residues. CDR3 DNA sequence: TGTGCCAGCAGCTTAGTGTCTGGGACTAGCGGGACCCACAATGAGCAGTTCTTC. Protein sequence: CASSLVSGTSGTHNEQFF.

This clonotype appeared many times. The V and J genes are TRBV5-1 and TRBJ2-1, with TRBD2 matching over 15 bases. The V gene's germline CDR1 is SGHRS and CDR2 YFSETQ. CDR3 size: 18 residues. The junction had 10 bases not matched to a gene; V was cut back by 4 bases and J by 5 bases. In nucleotides, the CDR3 is TGCGCCAGCAGCACCGGACTAGCGGGAGGGCCAAAGGACAATGAGCAGTTCTTC. It translates to CASSTGLAGGPKDNEQFF.

The chain joins TRBV6-6 to TRBJ1-2; a possible D gene is TRBD1 (6 bases). With 6 bases removed from V and 6 bases from J, the gap between germline ends came to 20 bases. CDR1 MNHNY and CDR2 SVGAGI come from the germline V gene (reference sequence). The CDR3 totals 15 residues. In nucleotides, the CDR3 is TGTGCCAGCAGCCGGTCGGTCGGGGGGGCCCATGGCTACACCTTC. It codes for CASSRSVGGAHGYTF.

This clonotype was seen repeatedly, ten times or more. In DNA form, the CDR3 reads TGTGCCAGCAGCTTAGGTCGAAAGGTTGCGGGAGGGTCCTACAATGAGCAGTTCTTC. Its translation: CASSLGRKVAGGSYNEQFF. The chain carries TRBV11-1 and TRBJ2-1; TRBD2 matches at 9 bases. V was pared by 1 base and J by 1 base, with 11 bases of the junction left unmatched. The CDR3 contains 19 residues. The germline gives CDR1 SGHAT, CDR2 FQDESV (reference sequence). Complete variable domain (other parts from reference TRBV11-1 and TRBJ2-1): EAEVAQSPRYKITEKSQAVAFWCDPISGHATLYWYRQILGQGPELLVQFQDESVVDDSQLPKDRFSAERLKGVDSTLKIQPAELGDSAMYLCASSLGRKVAGGSYNEQFFGPGTRLTVL.

This clonotype was picked up many times. The CDR3 coding sequence is TGTGCCAGCAGCCCGTCGGTAGGGTCTTCATACGAGCAGTACTTC. This encodes CASSPSVGSSYEQYF. The chain is built from TRBV7-2 and TRBJ2-7, with D unresolved. Germline V gives CDR1 SGHTA, CDR2 FQGNSA. V was clipped by 5 bases and J by 4 bases, with 18 bases between them. This CDR3 spans 15 amino acids.